The 10 T cell receptor beta chains given below trace back to one sample, sequenced in a study of T cells in Graves' hyperthyroidism and ophthalmopathy. What was amplified from RNA transcripts were TCR beta CDR3 regions. Using the HTBI primer set, a first-round RT-PCR was run on the TCR CDR3. MiXCR was run by TCRdb on the multiplex PCR reads, yielding one entry per CDR3 protein. The profile shows 300,000 to 450,000 distinct CDR3 sequences, 25% of them singletons. The specimen was blood. These receptors all come from a man between 45 and 60 years old with Graves' hyperthyroidism.

This clonotype has a handful of counts. The V gene is TRBV19, the J gene TRBJ2-1; D gene ambiguous. V was cut by 2 bases and J by 3 bases, with 11 bases left in between. Per germline, CDR1 LNHDA and CDR2 SQIVND (reference sequence). This CDR3 is built from 15 residues. For the CDR3, the DNA is TGTGCCAGTAGTATAAGCAGTGTATTCTACAATGAGCAGTTCTTC. Translated: CASSISSVFYNEQFF.

This rearrangement joins TRBV19 to TRBJ2-1; D uncertain. Germline-derived CDR1 and CDR2 are LNHDA and SQIVND (reference sequence). The CDR3 length is 15 residues. V lost 6 bases and J 0 bases, leaving 12 bases between the germline ends. The CDR3 sequence: CASRTSPSSYNEQFF. In DNA, the CDR3 is TGTGCCAGTAGAACGTCTCCGAGCTCCTACAATGAGCAGTTCTTC. Supplemented by reference TRBV19 and TRBJ2-1, the full variable domain reads DGGITQSPKYLFRKEGQNVTLSCEQNLNHDAMYWYRQDPGQGLRLIYYSQIVNDFQKGDIAEGYSVSREKKESFPLTVTSAQKNPTAFYLCASRTSPSSYNEQFFGPGTRLTVL.

Concerning this clonotype itself: A clone one base away is much larger, so this may be a read error. In DNA, the CDR3 is TGTGCCAGCAGCATCACTAGCAATGGGCAGTTCTTC. Translation: CASSITSNGQFF. The chain has TRBV7-2 and TRBJ2-1, with D possibly matching TRBD2 (6 bases). The V gene's germline CDR1 is SGHTA and CDR2 FQGNSA. The CDR3 totals 12 residues.

This clonotype was picked up a small number of times. The chain carries TRBV5-1 and TRBJ2-5; TRBD1 aligns across 7 bases. The germline V gene has CDR1 SGHRS and CDR2 YFSETQ. The CDR3 has 13 residues. V shed 0 bases and J 8 bases; nucleotides not matched to a gene: 4. The CDR3 protein is CASSLAGQSTQYF. In nucleotides, the CDR3 is TGCGCCAGCAGCTTGGCGGGACAGAGTACCCAGTACTTC.

This clonotype was picked up a small number of times. The chain carries TRBV28 and TRBJ2-1; TRBD1 agrees at 7 bases. The CDR3 has 14 amino acids. The V segment lost 4 bases and the J segment 6 bases; nucleotides outside the gene matches: 6. Germline V gives CDR1 MDHEN, CDR2 SYDVKM. The CDR3 DNA reads TGTGCCAGCAGTTACAGACAGGGTCGCAATGAGCAGTTCTTC. This gives the protein CASSYRQGRNEQFF.

In this sample, this clonotype turned up many times. This chain uses TRBV6-1 with TRBJ2-3, with 9 bases identical to TRBD2. This CDR3 comprises 18 residues. V lost 5 bases and J lost 3; bases outside the gene matches: 15. Germline assignment: CDR1 MNHNS and CDR2 SASEGT. The CDR3 DNA reads TGTGCCAGCAGTACCCGCGGGGTAGCGGGAGTGAGGACAGATACGCAGTATTTT. It specifies CASSTRGVAGVRTDTQYF.

The rearrangement joins TRBV28 to TRBJ1-1; D call uncertain. This CDR3 region has 13 residues. V lost 3 bases, J lost 4 bases, and 9 bases lay in between. Per the germline V gene, CDR1 is MDHEN and CDR2 is SYDVKM. As DNA, the CDR3 is TGTGCCAGCAGTTTTATAGGGATCACTGAAGCTTTCTTT. Protein product: CASSFIGITEAFF.

The V gene is TRBV9, the J gene TRBJ2-7; 7 nucleotides match TRBD1. The CDR3 is 16 amino acids. J lost 0 bases, V lost 0 bases, and 6 bases had no gene match. Germline CDR1 SGDLS, CDR2 YYNGEE. The CDR3 here is CASSVDVAGGSYEQYF. CDR3 DNA: TGTGCCAGCAGCGTAGATGTGGCAGGGGGCTCCTACGAGCAGTACTTC.

This clonotype was recorded many times. The V and J genes are TRBV14 and TRBJ1-1; 7 bases fit TRBD1. V shed 1 base, J shed 3 bases, and the junction held 5 bases outside the gene matches. Germline V lookup: CDR1 SGHDN, CDR2 FVKESK. This CDR3 spans 15 amino acids. The CDR3 DNA is TGTGCCAGCAGCCAAGTTCAGGGGGGGGACACTGAAGCTTTCTTT. Its protein is CASSQVQGGDTEAFF.

CDR3 nucleotide sequence: TGTGCCTGGAGCGGGAGGAGGGCAGATACGCAGTATTTT. It specifies CAWSGRRADTQYF. The rearrangement links TRBV30 to TRBJ2-3; the match to TRBD2 covers 7 bases. V shed 3 bases and J 4 bases; nucleotides not matched to a gene: 4. CDR3 length: 13 amino acids. Germline CDR1 GTSNPN, CDR2 SVGIG (reference sequence).